The 24 T cell receptor beta chains below all came from one sample that was sequenced in a study of OX40 agonist ivuxolimab in advanced cancers. Using immunoSEQ multiplex PCR, the repertoire was profiled, and TCRdb retains in-frame clones only, with some absent. This table has roughly 34,000 clones, roughly nine tenths appearing once. The material sequenced was CD4+ or CD8+ T cells sorted from blood, taken in a trial of the OX40 agonist ivuxolimab. The receptors come from an adult with an advanced solid tumor such as melanoma, head and neck, liver or kidney cancer.

This sequence joins TRBV7-2 and TRBJ2-3, with 8 bases lining up with TRBD2. The J segment lost 7 bases and the V segment lost 8 bases, leaving 14 bases of the junction unmatched. The CDR3 consists of 15 residues. Germline V gives CDR1 SGHTA, CDR2 FQGNSA. The CDR3 loop reads CASSFTSGGGNTQYF. The CDR3 bases are TGTGCCAGCTCCTTTACTAGCGGTGGAGGGAATACGCAGTATTTT. The full variable domain, in which reference TRBV7-2 and TRBJ2-3 provide the parts outside the CDR3, is GAGVSQSPSNKVTEKGKDVELRCDPISGHTALYWYRQSLGQGLEFLIYFQGNSAPDKSGLPSDRFSAERTGGSVSTLTIQRTQQEDSAVYLCASSFTSGGGNTQYFGPGTRLTVL.

The rearrangement uses TRBV6-5 and TRBJ1-2, with TRBD1 identical over 7 bases. CDR3 size: 12 residues. Germline CDR1 reads MNHEY; CDR2 reads SVGAGI. With V trimmed by 6 bases and J by 8 bases, 6 bases remained unmatched. In DNA, the CDR3 is TGTGCCAGCAGGACAGGGCTCGGGGGCTACACCTTC. Translated: CASRTGLGGYTF.

This clone came up a few times. The chain joins TRBV20-1 to TRBJ1-2; no reliable D call. V shed 5 bases and J shed 6 bases, with 7 bases lying between them. The CDR3 is 10 residues long. CDR1 DFQATT and CDR2 SNEGSKA come from the germline V gene (reference sequence). In nucleotides, the CDR3 is TGCAGTGCTCGCGGGGATGGCTACACCTTC. Translation: CSARGDGYTF.

The rearrangement joins TRBV5-5 to TRBJ1-2, with 7 positions matching TRBD1. The J segment lost 6 bases and the V segment lost 3 bases, leaving 5 bases of the junction unmatched. CDR1 SGHKS and CDR2 YYEKEE come from the germline V gene (reference sequence). The CDR3 loop spans 13 amino acids. The CDR3 DNA follows: TGTGCCAGCAGCTGGACAGGCAGGGATGGCTACACCTTC. Its protein product is CASSWTGRDGYTF.

The genes are TRBV30 and TRBJ2-7; TRBD1 or TRBD2 may be the D gene (5 bases each). CDR3 size: 14 residues. V lost 3 bases to trimming and J lost 9 bases, with 21 bases between them. Germline CDR1 is GTSNPN and CDR2 is SVGIG (reference sequence). The CDR3 here is CAWSATGAPLGQYF. DNA for the CDR3: TGTGCCTGGAGCGCTACCGGGGCCCCGCTCGGGCAGTACTTC.

This chain joins TRBV30 and TRBJ1-1; D is perhaps TRBD1 (5 bases). In germline, CDR1 is GTSNPN, CDR2 SVGIG (reference sequence). V shed 5 bases and J shed 10 bases, with 17 bases lying between them. CDR3 length: 12 residues. For the CDR3, the DNA is TGTGCCTGGGGGATGGCGGGGGAGGGAGCTTTCTTT. Amino acids: CAWGMAGEGAFF.

The gene calls are TRBV19 and TRBJ1-2; tentative D call: TRBD1 (6 bases). The CDR3 loop spans 15 amino acids. The ends were cut back, 6 bases at V and 3 bases at J, with 17 bases in the middle. Germline loops: CDR1 LNHDA, CDR2 SQIVND (reference sequence). CDR3 loop: CASRVRPQGYYGYTF. DNA for the CDR3: TGTGCCAGTAGAGTCAGACCACAGGGATACTATGGCTACACCTTC.

The chain joins TRBV7-7 to TRBJ2-1; 7 nucleotides align to TRBD2. This CDR3 region has 12 residues. V lost 4 bases, J lost 9 bases, and 3 bases stayed unmatched. Germline CDR1 is SSHAT and CDR2 is FNYEAQ (reference sequence). CDR3 region: CASSYPGGEQFF. In DNA, the CDR3 is TGTGCCAGCAGCTACCCGGGGGGTGAGCAGTTCTTC.

The chain joins TRBV7-3 to TRBJ2-1; TRBD2 is a possible D gene (6 bases). This CDR3 comprises 13 residues. Per the germline V gene, CDR1 is SGHTA and CDR2 is FQGTGA. V was clipped by 5 bases and J by 7 bases, with 12 bases between them. CDR3 DNA: TGTGCCAGCAGCCCTGGGGCGGGAAATGAGCAGTTCTTC. Its protein product is CASSPGAGNEQFF.

The rearrangement uses TRBV7-9 and TRBJ2-5; D is unclear. This CDR3 contains 11 residues. Germline V gives CDR1 SEHNR, CDR2 FQNEAQ (reference sequence). Trimming pared 4 bases from V and 2 bases from J, leaving 2 bases between. As DNA, the CDR3 is TGTGCCAGCAGCTCGCAAGAGACCCAGTACTTC. Amino acid sequence: CASSSQETQYF.

J is TRBJ2-7 and V is TRBV7-6, with no clear D. Germline lookup yields CDR1 SGHVS and CDR2 FNYEAQ. The CDR3 has 15 amino acids. Trimming stripped 3 bases from V and 2 bases from J, with 14 bases between. CDR3 sequence: CASSFQPQGTYEQYF. DNA of the CDR3: TGTGCCAGCAGCTTCCAACCTCAAGGGACCTACGAGCAGTACTTC.

This rearrangement joins TRBV6-1 to TRBJ2-7, with TRBD2 matching over 9 bases. The CDR3 length is 13 residues. After removal of 10 bases from V and 2 bases from J, the junction contained 6 bases not matched to a gene. Germline loops: CDR1 MNHNS, CDR2 SASEGT. CDR3 sequence reads: CATRLADPYEQYF. The CDR3 DNA is TGTGCCACTCGACTAGCGGACCCCTACGAGCAGTACTTC.

The rearrangement joins TRBV2 to TRBJ1-1; D is unresolved. The CDR3 contains 13 residues. In germline, CDR1 is SNHLY, CDR2 FYNNEI. V was shortened by 6 bases and J by 2 bases, with 10 bases between the two germline ends. CDR3 DNA sequence: TGTGCCAGCAGGCCTCGTGTAAACACTGAAGCTTTCTTT. Residues: CASRPRVNTEAFF.

This chain joins TRBV10-3 and TRBJ2-1; D uncertain. CDR3 length: 15 amino acids. Trimming removed 2 bases from V and 2 bases from J, with 10 bases in between. Per germline, CDR1 ENHRY and CDR2 SYGVKD. CDR3 sequence reads: CAISERADPYNEQFF. CDR3 bases: TGTGCCATCAGTGAGCGCGCCGATCCCTACAATGAGCAGTTCTTC.

In its sample, this clone was seen once. The chain couples TRBV27 to TRBJ2-7; 9 nucleotides align to TRBD2. V shed 4 bases, J shed 4 bases, and the junction held 11 bases outside the gene matches. CDR1 is MNHEY and CDR2 is SMNVEV in the germline V gene (reference sequence). The CDR3 length is 16 residues. The CDR3 loop reads CASSSLAGLDLYEQYF. The CDR3 DNA reads TGTGCCAGCAGTTCCCTAGCGGGATTAGACCTTTACGAGCAGTACTTC.

The rearrangement links TRBV2 to TRBJ2-4, with 14 nucleotides matching TRBD2. The ends lost 10 bases at V and 0 bases at J; junction bases unmatched: 11. The CDR3 spans 18 residues. Germline V gene lookup returns CDR1 SNHLY and CDR2 FYNNEI. CDR3 protein: CAIRPGLAGALAKNIQYF. CDR3 coding DNA: TGTGCCATTCGACCGGGACTAGCGGGGGCCCTAGCCAAAAACATTCAGTACTTC.

The gene calls are TRBV14 and TRBJ2-3; no clear D gene. V dropped 0 bases and J dropped 3 bases, with 13 bases sitting between them. The V gene's germline CDR1 is SGHDN and CDR2 FVKESK. The CDR3 totals 16 residues. The chain's CDR3 is CASSQDVGLGTDTQYF. Written as DNA, the CDR3 is TGTGCCAGCAGCCAAGATGTCGGGCTTGGGACAGATACGCAGTATTTT.

The chain employs TRBV7-3 and TRBJ2-7; D ambiguous. Trimming took off 5 bases at V and 0 bases at J, with 8 bases between the two ends. The CDR3 has 13 amino acids. Germline V lookup: CDR1 SGHTA, CDR2 FQGTGA. The CDR3 spells CASSRDDSYEQYF. The CDR3 DNA reads as TGTGCCAGCAGCCGAGATGACTCCTACGAGCAGTACTTC.

J is TRBJ1-5 and V is TRBV15, with D possibly TRBD1 on 6 matching bases. V lost 3 bases and J 5 bases, leaving 8 bases between the germline ends. Looked up from germline, CDR1 is LNHNV and CDR2 is YYDKDF (reference sequence). This CDR3 is built from 13 residues. As DNA, the CDR3 is TGTGCCACCAGCAGGGACAGTTATCAGCCCCAGCATTTT. Translated: CATSRDSYQPQHF.

V usage is TRBV5-1 and J usage is TRBJ2-2; D is unclear. Trimming stripped 0 bases from V and 3 bases from J, with 3 bases between. This CDR3 region has 13 residues. Germline assignment: CDR1 SGHRS and CDR2 YFSETQ. The chain's CDR3 is CASSLADTGELFF. Written as DNA, the CDR3 is TGCGCCAGCAGCTTGGCGGACACCGGGGAGCTGTTTTTT.

V and J are TRBV29-1 and TRBJ2-1; D may correspond to TRBD1 or TRBD2 (5 bases each). Germline V lookup: CDR1 SQVTM, CDR2 ANQGSEA. The V end lost 7 bases, the J end lost 7 bases, and 14 bases lay between the germline ends. The CDR3 loop spans 12 amino acids. The CDR3 sequence: CSALEGPNEQFF. In DNA form, the CDR3 reads TGCAGCGCCCTCGAGGGACCGAATGAGCAGTTCTTC.

This rearrangement joins TRBV19 to TRBJ2-7; TRBD2 matches 14 bases. The CDR3 loop spans 19 amino acids. V lost 5 bases to trimming and J lost 2 bases; unmatched junction nucleotides: 14. Germline lookup yields CDR1 LNHDA and CDR2 SQIVND (reference sequence). Written as DNA, the CDR3 is TGTGCCAGTAGTTCTAGGGCGTCGACTAGCGGGAGGGGAACCTACGAGCAGTACTTC. Translating gives CASSSRASTSGRGTYEQYF.

V and J are TRBV5-1 and TRBJ2-7; D might be TRBD2 (6 bases). Per germline, CDR1 SGHRS and CDR2 YFSETQ. The CDR3 sequence is 14 residues long. V was pared by 4 bases and J by 2 bases, with 13 bases between. Here the CDR3 DNA reads TGCGCCAGCAGCCCCGTAAGCGGGCCCTACGAGCAGTACTTC. Translated, it gives CASSPVSGPYEQYF.

The chain couples TRBV7-3 to TRBJ1-1; 9 nucleotides match TRBD1. This CDR3 has 13 residues. With 5 bases clipped from V and 4 bases from J, the junction kept 2 bases outside the gene matches. Looked up from germline, CDR1 is SGHTA and CDR2 is FQGTGA. The CDR3 region has the DNA TGTGCCAGCAGCCAGACAGGGGGCACTGAAGCTTTCTTT. Translation: CASSQTGGTEAFF.